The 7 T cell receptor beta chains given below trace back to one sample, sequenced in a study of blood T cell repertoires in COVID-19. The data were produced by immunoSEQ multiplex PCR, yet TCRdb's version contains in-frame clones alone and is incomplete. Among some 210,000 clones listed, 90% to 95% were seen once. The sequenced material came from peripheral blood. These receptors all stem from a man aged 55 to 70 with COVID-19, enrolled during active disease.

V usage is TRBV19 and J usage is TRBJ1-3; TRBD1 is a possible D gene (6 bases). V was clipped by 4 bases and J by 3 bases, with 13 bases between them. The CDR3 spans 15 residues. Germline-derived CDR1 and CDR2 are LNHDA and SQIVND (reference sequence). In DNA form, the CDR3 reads TGTGCCAGTAGTAGGACAGATTCTCTTGGAAACACCATATATTTT. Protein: CASSRTDSLGNTIYF.

CDR3: CAWSAGTGGTDEQFF. The CDR3 nucleotides are TGTGCCTGGAGTGCAGGGACAGGGGGTACCGATGAGCAGTTCTTC. The chain uses TRBV30 and TRBJ2-1; 11 positions match TRBD1. The CDR3 length is 15 residues. From germline, CDR1 is GTSNPN and CDR2 SVGIG (reference sequence). Trimming cost V 1 base and J 8 bases; bases outside gene matches: 7.

The CDR3 nucleotides are TGTGCCAGCAGTTTATCGTGGCAGGGGGTGAGCGATCAGCCCCAGCATTTT. Translated: CASSLSWQGVSDQPQHF. This chain joins TRBV27 and TRBJ1-5, with 7 bases aligning to TRBD1. Germline CDR1 reads MNHEY; CDR2 reads SMNVEV (reference sequence). The CDR3 is 17 amino acids. With V trimmed by 0 bases and J by 5 bases, 10 bases remained unmatched.

CDR3 nucleotides: TGTGCCAGCAGCCCAAACCGGGACAGGGACCACAATGAGCAGTTCTTC. Translated, it gives CASSPNRDRDHNEQFF. V and J are TRBV7-9 and TRBJ2-1; 9 nucleotides match TRBD1. The germline CDR1 and CDR2 sequences are SEHNR and FQNEAQ (reference sequence). The CDR3 covers 16 residues. V shed 5 bases and J 5 bases; nucleotides not matched to a gene: 10.

The CDR3 DNA follows: TGCGCCAGCAGCCCAGGCCTGGAGGGCCAGCCCCAGCATTTT. Amino acid sequence: CASSPGLEGQPQHF. The J gene is TRBJ1-5, the V gene TRBV5-1; D gene unclear. CDR3 size: 14 residues. V was trimmed by 4 bases and J by 7 bases, leaving 15 bases between them. Germline assignment: CDR1 SGHRS and CDR2 YFSETQ. The full variable domain, its missing parts supplied by reference TRBV5-1 and TRBJ1-5, is KAGVTQTPRYLIKTRGQQVTLSCSPISGHRSVSWYQQTPGQGLQFLFEYFSETQRNKGNFPGRFSGRQFSNSRSEMNVSTLELGDSALYLCASSPGLEGQPQHFGDGTRLSIL.

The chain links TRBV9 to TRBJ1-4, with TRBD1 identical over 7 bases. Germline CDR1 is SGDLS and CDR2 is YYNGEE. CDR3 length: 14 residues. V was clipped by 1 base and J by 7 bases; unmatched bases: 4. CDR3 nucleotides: TGTGCCAGCAGCGTATCCAGGGGGTTTGAAAAACTGTTTTTT. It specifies CASSVSRGFEKLFF.

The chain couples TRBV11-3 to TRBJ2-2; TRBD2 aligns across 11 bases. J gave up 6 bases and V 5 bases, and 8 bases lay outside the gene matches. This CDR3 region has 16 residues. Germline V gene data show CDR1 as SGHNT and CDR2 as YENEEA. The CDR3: CASSPIAGGAPGELFF. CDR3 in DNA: TGTGCCAGCAGCCCAATAGCGGGGGGGGCTCCCGGGGAGCTGTTTTTT.